This T cell receptor (beta chain) was captured by sequencing in a study of cytomegalovirus exposure and HLA in healthy donors. Study as a whole: The Caucasian-associated ancestry cluster held roughly 80% of a few hundred genotyped donors.

Concerning this clone itself: Its target is not known.

The V gene lost 4 bases and the J gene lost 1 base, with 11 bases spanning the gap. CDR3 length: 14 residues. CDR1 is SNHLY and CDR2 is FYNNEI in the germline V gene. The study, taken as a whole, reports: Segments of the TCR beta V type were, in most cases, productive about 87% or about 30% of the time in an earlier analysis. Later on, an analysis found that several of the most significant clusters appeared to be linked to common viral pathogens, which included parvovirus B19. As a later analysis showed, a missense DCLRE1C variant was linked to trimming of TCR beta V- and J-genes.

PCR employed 60 Vbeta and 13 Jbeta primers. The repertoire was sequenced with immunoSEQ multiplex PCR; TCRdb's copy has only in-frame clones and lacks some. The sample yields 120,000 to 150,000 clones, around 79% seen once. The chain carries TRBV2 and TRBJ2-7; TRBD1 is a possible D gene (6 bases). This TCR came from a man aged 40-49 years in good health and CMV-seropositive. The sample was PBMCs. CDR3 DNA sequence: TGTGCCAGCAGTGGGACAGCGATATCCTACGAGCAGTACTTC. It yields the protein CASSGTAISYEQYF.